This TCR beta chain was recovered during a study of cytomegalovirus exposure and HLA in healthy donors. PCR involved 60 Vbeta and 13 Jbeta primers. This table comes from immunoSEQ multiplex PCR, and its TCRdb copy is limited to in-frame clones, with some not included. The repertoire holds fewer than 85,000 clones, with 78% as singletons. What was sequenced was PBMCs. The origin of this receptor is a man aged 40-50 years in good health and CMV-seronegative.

The CDR3, as DNA: TGTGCCAGCAAGGGGGACGTTGAGAATCAGCCCCAGCATTTT. Amino acids: CASKGDVENQPQHF. The chain combines TRBV6-6 with TRBJ1-5; D possibly corresponds to TRBD1 (6 bases). The length of the CDR3 is 14 residues. Germline values: CDR1 MNHNY, CDR2 SVGAGI (reference sequence). With 7 bases removed from V and 4 bases from J, the gap between germline ends came to 14 bases.